These T cell receptor beta chains were read from a single sample in a study of control samples from healthy donors and cancer patients. The protocol was immunoSEQ multiplex PCR, while the TCRdb copy is restricted to in-frame clones and leaves out a portion. This table has about 160,000 clones, roughly 93% appearing once. Material for sequencing was blood. The receptors stem from a woman aged 55-69 years in good health. The CDR3 runs from the conserved cysteine through the conserved F or W. Each record gives: V gene, clone size, J gene, D gene, CDR3 protein, CDR3 DNA. D genes are given only for firm matches. Clone size is stated in some rows and not others, as once, few, many or a class when expanded.

V: TRBV3-1/TRBV3-2
size: NA
J: TRBJ2-3
D: NA
CDR3: CASSPLEGAGGDTQYF
DNA: TGTGCCAGCAGCCCTCTGGAGGGCGCGGGTGGAGATACGCAGTATTTT

V: TRBV3-1/TRBV3-2
size: NA
J: TRBJ1-5
D: NA
CDR3: CASSQVWGFQPQHF
DNA: TGTGCCAGCAGCCAAGTTTGGGGGTTTCAGCCCCAGCATTTT

V: TRBV7-2
size: NA
J: TRBJ1-6
D: NA
CDR3: CASNLRGLSTGSPLHF
DNA: TGTGCCAGCAACCTTCGGGGGTTGTCTACAGGTTCACCCCTCCACTTT

V: TRBV4-1
size: NA
J: TRBJ2-1
D: TRBD2
CDR3: CASRAGTSGISYNEQFF
DNA: TGCGCCAGCCGCGCCGGGACTAGCGGAATTTCTTACAATGAGCAGTTCTTC

V: TRBV6-4
size: NA
J: TRBJ2-7
D: TRBD1
CDR3: CASSDANHRGRYEQYF
DNA: TGTGCCAGCAGTGACGCAAATCACAGGGGGCGATACGAGCAGTACTTC

V: TRBV21-1
size: NA
J: TRBJ1-2
D: NA
CDR3: CASRQDRVYGYTF
DNA: TGTGCCAGCAGGCAGGACCGAGTTTATGGCTACACCTTC

V: TRBV7-9
size: NA
J: TRBJ1-2
D: TRBD1
CDR3: CASSQFQGQGAYGYTF
DNA: TGTGCCAGCAGCCAATTCCAGGGACAGGGGGCTTATGGCTACACCTTC

V: TRBV19
size: NA
J: TRBJ1-3
D: NA
CDR3: CASSIPGTVSGNTIYF
DNA: TGTGCCAGTAGTATTCCGGGTACCGTCTCTGGAAACACCATATATTTT

V: TRBV5-6
size: NA
J: TRBJ2-1
D: NA
CDR3: CASTRLGTKASNEQFF
DNA: TGTGCCAGCACCCGGCTGGGGACAAAGGCATCCAATGAGCAGTTCTTC

V: TRBV6-5
size: once
J: TRBJ2-1
D: NA
CDR3: CASSFGADNEQFF
DNA: TGTGCCAGCAGTTTTGGAGCGGACAATGAGCAGTTCTTC

V: TRBV5-1
size: once
J: TRBJ1-1
D: NA
CDR3: CASSLGLSNTEAFF
DNA: TGCGCCAGCAGCTTGGGCCTTTCGAACACTGAAGCTTTCTTT

V: TRBV6-5
size: NA
J: TRBJ2-2
D: NA
CDR3: CASSTDGTGELFF
DNA: TGTGCCAGCAGTACGGACGGTACCGGGGAGCTGTTTTTT

V: TRBV7-9
size: NA
J: TRBJ2-2
D: TRBD2
CDR3: CASSLSSGGATGELFF
DNA: TGTGCCAGCAGCCTTAGTAGCGGGGGGGCCACCGGGGAGCTGTTTTTT

V: TRBV19
size: NA
J: TRBJ1-6
D: NA
CDR3: CASSILGTTYNSPLHF
DNA: TGTGCCAGTAGTATCCTTGGGACTACATATAATTCACCCCTCCACTTT

V: TRBV6-4
size: NA
J: TRBJ1-2
D: TRBD1
CDR3: CASTEATGAKRSYGYTF
DNA: TGTGCCAGCACCGAGGCCACAGGGGCTAAAAGGAGCTATGGCTACACCTTC

V: TRBV2
size: NA
J: TRBJ1-4
D: NA
CDR3: CASSRERVREKLFF
DNA: TGTGCCAGCAGCCGGGAGAGGGTACGGGAAAAACTGTTTTTT